These 5 T cell receptor beta chains were sequenced from one sample in a study of patients and donors after allogeneic stem cell transplantation. MiXCR, applied by TCRdb to the RT-PCR reads, yields one record per CDR3 protein. The profile shows hundreds of thousands of distinct CDR3 sequences, roughly an eighth of them singletons. The sequencing sample was made of blood, either unsorted or a sorted T cell fraction (not recorded which). Receptors originate from a human donor who was either an allogeneic HSCT recipient or a stem cell or donor lymphocyte infusion donor (not recorded which). It is not recorded whose cells these are; they may come from a transplant donor.

V usage is TRBV7-6 and J usage is TRBJ2-3; 9 nucleotides line up with TRBD2. Germline V gene sequence: CDR1 SGHVS, CDR2 FNYEAQ. The CDR3 runs to 15 residues. The junction had 5 bases not matched to a gene; V was cut back by 2 bases and J by 5 bases. CDR3 in DNA: TGTGCCAGCAGCTTAAGCGGGAGGATCGGAGATACGCAGTATTTT. Protein sequence: CASSLSGRIGDTQYF.

The CDR3 sequence is CASSEVGASGGRENEQFF. CDR3 DNA: TGTGCCAGCAGTGAAGTAGGGGCTAGCGGGGGCAGGGAGAATGAGCAGTTCTTC. This rearrangement joins TRBV6-1 to TRBJ2-1; 10 nucleotides align to TRBD2. The V segment lost 1 base and the J segment 7 bases; nucleotides outside the gene matches: 13. The CDR3 has 18 residues. The germline gives CDR1 MNHNS, CDR2 SASEGT.

The V and J genes are TRBV6-1 and TRBJ2-5; 7 positions match TRBD2. CDR3 size: 16 residues. The V gene end was trimmed by 7 bases and the J gene end by 0 bases; junction bases not matched to a gene: 11. CDR1 is MNHNS and CDR2 is SASEGT in the germline V gene. The CDR3 DNA follows: TGTGCCAGCACTTCCCGACCGGGACTAAACCAAGAGACCCAGTACTTC. Its translation: CASTSRPGLNQETQYF.

This clonotype was counted between two and nine times. The chain recombines TRBV6-2 or TRBV6-3 with TRBJ2-2; no firm D call. Trimming left V 6 bases short and J 0 bases short, with 5 bases between. The CDR3 length is 13 residues. The germline V gene has CDR1 MNHEY and CDR2 SVGEGT. CDR3 amino acids: CASSRTNTGELFF. In DNA form, the CDR3 reads TGTGCCAGCAGCCGTACGAACACCGGGGAGCTGTTTTTT.

This clonotype showed up just once. The V gene is TRBV6-4, the J gene TRBJ1-2; tentatively, D is TRBD1 (5 bases). The CDR3 is 13 residues long. With 2 bases removed from V and 14 bases from J, the gap between germline ends came to 18 bases. Germline-derived CDR1 and CDR2 are MRHNA and SNTAGT. The CDR3 protein is CASSDQGRTSVTF. CDR3 nucleotide sequence: TGTGCCAGCAGTGACCAGGGTAGGACTTCGGTAACCTTC.